The rows below give T cell receptor beta chains drawn from one sample of a study of identical twins. One entry per CDR3 protein, called by TCRdb with MiXCR from the 5' RACE reads. The profile shows hundreds of thousands of distinct CDR3 sequences, around 6.1% of them singletons. Sequences were obtained from naive T cells sorted from blood. The receptor source for this set is a man younger than 35 in good health. The CDR3 runs from the conserved cysteine through the conserved F or W.

J: TRBJ2-7; V: TRBV6-1; CDR3: CASTTSRGAYEQYF
J: TRBJ2-3; V: TRBV27; CDR3: CASSSFTDTQYF
J: TRBJ1-1; V: TRBV5-6; CDR3: CASSLVRATEAFF
J: TRBJ2-5; V: TRBV5-1; CDR3: CASSLGRTGETQYF
J: TRBJ1-5; V: TRBV6-2/TRBV6-3; CDR3: CASSYSGTNLYSNQPQHF
J: TRBJ2-1; V: TRBV3-1; CDR3: CASSQGVVTYNEQFF
J: TRBJ2-1; V: TRBV12-3/TRBV12-4; CDR3: CASGPSGGYEQFF
J: TRBJ2-1; V: TRBV25-1; CDR3: CASSRGAYNEQFF
J: TRBJ2-2; V: TRBV5-1; CDR3: CASSLEPRTSGNTGELFF
J: TRBJ2-1; V: TRBV7-3; CDR3: CASSLTRLAGGPLSSYNEQFF
J: TRBJ1-3; V: TRBV20-1; CDR3: CSARVGRGVGNTIYF
J: TRBJ2-3; V: TRBV24-1; CDR3: CATSDFLGQGADTQYF
J: TRBJ1-4; V: TRBV12-3/TRBV12-4; CDR3: CASSLEGPSNNEKLFF
J: TRBJ1-2; V: TRBV4-1; CDR3: CASSQDPGLGWITF
J: TRBJ2-2; V: TRBV6-2/TRBV6-3; CDR3: CASSYSPTKTGTGRTGELFF
J: TRBJ1-4; V: TRBV5-6; CDR3: CASSLTATNEKLFF
J: TRBJ2-1; V: TRBV5-1; CDR3: CASTPLRPGNEQFF
J: TRBJ2-1; V: TRBV5-1; CDR3: CASSPRLDHEQFF
J: TRBJ1-5; V: TRBV12-3/TRBV12-4; CDR3: CASSLGLGGQPQHF
J: TRBJ2-2; V: TRBV29-1; CDR3: CSVGVAGAVTGELFF
J: TRBJ1-4; V: TRBV27; CDR3: CASSPQGGTNEKLFF
J: TRBJ2-1; V: TRBV10-2; CDR3: CASRKDRYNEQFF
J: TRBJ2-1; V: TRBV6-2/TRBV6-3; CDR3: CASRRQGSSYNEQFF
J: TRBJ2-1; V: TRBV6-5; CDR3: CASSYGRLAGGNEQFF
J: TRBJ2-7; V: TRBV6-5; CDR3: CASSYSSRDEQYF
J: TRBJ2-1; V: TRBV5-1; CDR3: CASSLEGGRGTEQFF
J: TRBJ1-5; V: TRBV4-3; CDR3: CASSQDSGIENQPQHF
J: TRBJ2-1; V: TRBV5-5; CDR3: CASSTVPGLEGNEQFF
J: TRBJ2-2; V: TRBV4-1; CDR3: CASSRTAGELFF
J: TRBJ2-1; V: TRBV5-4; CDR3: CASSLGTSGSIDEQFF
J: TRBJ2-7; V: TRBV12-3/TRBV12-4; CDR3: CASRGTASYEQYF
J: TRBJ1-5; V: TRBV15; CDR3: CATSRDLVGSQPQHF
J: TRBJ2-1; V: TRBV28; CDR3: CASSLNRGHEQFF
J: TRBJ2-3; V: TRBV7-9; CDR3: CASSTFKDRPGSDTQYF
J: TRBJ2-2; V: TRBV24-1; CDR3: CATSDLGTNTGELFF
J: TRBJ2-1; V: TRBV7-6; CDR3: CASSSDSIGSYNEQFF
J: TRBJ2-7; V: TRBV12-3/TRBV12-4; CDR3: CASSPTSGNEQYF
J: TRBJ2-5; V: TRBV6-5; CDR3: CASSFGDWGPETQYF
J: TRBJ2-1; V: TRBV5-1; CDR3: CASSPIPSGSVNEQFF
J: TRBJ1-6; V: TRBV30; CDR3: CAWLQGGSPLHF
J: TRBJ1-4; V: TRBV9; CDR3: CASSAGTGLANEKLFF
J: TRBJ1-2; V: TRBV2; CDR3: CASSVGQAGAGYTF
J: TRBJ2-5; V: TRBV5-1; CDR3: CASSRTSGRAEETQYF
J: TRBJ2-7; V: TRBV12-3/TRBV12-4; CDR3: CASSPRWEEFKEQYF
J: TRBJ2-1; V: TRBV29-1; CDR3: CSVEEGGQGQFF
J: TRBJ2-4; V: TRBV4-3; CDR3: CASSQDLAMGGKNIQYF
J: TRBJ2-5; V: TRBV24-1; CDR3: CATSDLDQETQYF
J: TRBJ2-1; V: TRBV5-5; CDR3: CASSLVGGEQFF
J: TRBJ1-4; V: TRBV27; CDR3: CASSSTPANNEKLFF
J: TRBJ2-3; V: TRBV12-3/TRBV12-4; CDR3: CASSPLGHADTQYF
J: TRBJ2-7; V: TRBV4-3; CDR3: CASSPGPPYEQYF
J: TRBJ2-1; V: TRBV2; CDR3: CATDGGWGQFF
J: TRBJ2-4; V: TRBV29-1; CDR3: CSAEDRGYIQYF
J: TRBJ1-5; V: TRBV10-3; CDR3: CAIREGQGEGQPQHF
J: TRBJ2-3; V: TRBV7-9; CDR3: CASSSSNGGLLADTQYF
J: TRBJ1-5; V: TRBV12-3/TRBV12-4; CDR3: CASSLGTHQPQHF
J: TRBJ1-1; V: TRBV20-1; CDR3: CSAIQGVRSEAFF
J: TRBJ2-5; V: TRBV12-3/TRBV12-4; CDR3: CASSPNRVFQETQYF